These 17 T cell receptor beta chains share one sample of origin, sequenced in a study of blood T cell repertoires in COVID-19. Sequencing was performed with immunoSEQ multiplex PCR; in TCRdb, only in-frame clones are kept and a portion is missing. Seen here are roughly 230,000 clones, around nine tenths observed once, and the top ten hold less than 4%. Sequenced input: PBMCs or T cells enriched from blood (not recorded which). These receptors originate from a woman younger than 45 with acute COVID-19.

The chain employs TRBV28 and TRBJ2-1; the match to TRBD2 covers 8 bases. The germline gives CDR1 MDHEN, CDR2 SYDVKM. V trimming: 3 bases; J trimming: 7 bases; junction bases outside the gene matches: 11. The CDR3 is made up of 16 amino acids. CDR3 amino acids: CASSFPPGLVVNEQFF. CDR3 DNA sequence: TGTGCCAGCAGTTTTCCCCCGGGACTAGTTGTGAATGAGCAGTTCTTC.

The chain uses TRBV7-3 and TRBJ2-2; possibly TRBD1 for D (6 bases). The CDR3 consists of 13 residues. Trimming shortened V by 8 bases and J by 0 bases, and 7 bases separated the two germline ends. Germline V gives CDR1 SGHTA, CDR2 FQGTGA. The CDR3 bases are TGTGCCAGCGGACAGCCGAACACCGGGGAGCTGTTTTTT. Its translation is CASGQPNTGELFF. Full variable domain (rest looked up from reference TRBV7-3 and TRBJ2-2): GAGVSQTPSNKVTEKGKYVELRCDPISGHTALYWYRQSLGQGPEFLIYFQGTGAADDSGLPNDRFFAVRPEGSVSTLKIQRTERGDSAVYLCASGQPNTGELFFGEGSRLTVL.

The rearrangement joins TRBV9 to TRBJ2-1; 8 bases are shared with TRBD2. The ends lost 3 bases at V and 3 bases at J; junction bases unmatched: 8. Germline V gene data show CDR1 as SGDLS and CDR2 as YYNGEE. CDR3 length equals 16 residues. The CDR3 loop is CASSATRGGYYNEQFF. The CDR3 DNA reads TGTGCCAGCAGCGCCACCCGGGGGGGCTACTACAATGAGCAGTTCTTC.

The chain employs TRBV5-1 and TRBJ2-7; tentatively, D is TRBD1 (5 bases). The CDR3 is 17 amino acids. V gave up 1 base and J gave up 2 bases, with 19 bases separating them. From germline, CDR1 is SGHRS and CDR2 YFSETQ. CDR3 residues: CASSLRPGRRNTYEQYF. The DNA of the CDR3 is TGCGCCAGCAGCTTGAGGCCAGGGCGGCGGAACACCTACGAGCAGTACTTC.

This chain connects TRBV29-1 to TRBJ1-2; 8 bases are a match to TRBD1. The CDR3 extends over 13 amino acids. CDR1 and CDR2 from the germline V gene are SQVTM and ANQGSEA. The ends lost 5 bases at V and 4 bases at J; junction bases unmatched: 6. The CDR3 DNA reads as TGCAGCGTTCGACAGGGGTCGGGCTATGGCTACACCTTC. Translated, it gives CSVRQGSGYGYTF.

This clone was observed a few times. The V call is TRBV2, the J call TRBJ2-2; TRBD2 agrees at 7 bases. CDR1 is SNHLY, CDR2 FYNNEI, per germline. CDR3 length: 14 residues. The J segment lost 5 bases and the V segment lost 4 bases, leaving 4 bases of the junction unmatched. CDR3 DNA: TGTGCCAGCAGTGGGCAAGCGGGGACCGGGGAGCTGTTTTTT. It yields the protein CASSGQAGTGELFF.

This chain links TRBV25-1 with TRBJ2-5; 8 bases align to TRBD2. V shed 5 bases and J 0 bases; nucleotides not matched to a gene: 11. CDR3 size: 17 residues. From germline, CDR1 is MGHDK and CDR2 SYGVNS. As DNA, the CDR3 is TGTGCCAGCAGTAATACCCGTAGCGGGGCCAACCAAGAGACCCAGTACTTC. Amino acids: CASSNTRSGANQETQYF.

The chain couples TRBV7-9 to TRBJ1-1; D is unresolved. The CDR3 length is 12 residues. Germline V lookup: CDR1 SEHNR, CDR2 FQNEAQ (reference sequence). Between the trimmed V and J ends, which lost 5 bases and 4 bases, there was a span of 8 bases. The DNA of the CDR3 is TGTGCCAGCAGCCGCCTGAGCACTGAAGCTTTCTTT. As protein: CASSRLSTEAFF.

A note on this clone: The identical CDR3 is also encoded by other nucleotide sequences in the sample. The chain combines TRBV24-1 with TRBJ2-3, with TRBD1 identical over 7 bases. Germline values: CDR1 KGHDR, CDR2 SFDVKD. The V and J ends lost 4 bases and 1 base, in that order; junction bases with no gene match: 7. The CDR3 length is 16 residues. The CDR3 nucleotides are TGTGCCACCAGTGACCCGGGACAGTCAGGCACAGATACGCAGTATTTT. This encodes CATSDPGQSGTDTQYF.

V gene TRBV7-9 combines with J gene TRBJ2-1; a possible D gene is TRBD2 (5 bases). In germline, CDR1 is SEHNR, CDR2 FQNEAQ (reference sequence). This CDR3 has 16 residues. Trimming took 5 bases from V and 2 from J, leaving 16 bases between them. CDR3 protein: CASSPLGSGTYNEQFF. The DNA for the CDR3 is TGTGCCAGCAGCCCTTTAGGTTCGGGGACCTACAATGAGCAGTTCTTC.

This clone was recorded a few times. The DNA of the CDR3 is TGCGCCAGCAGCCTCCGACAGGGGAGCGAGCAGTACTTC. It specifies CASSLRQGSEQYF. The J gene is TRBJ2-7, the V gene TRBV5-1; TRBD1 agrees at 8 bases. Germline V CDR1 and CDR2: SGHRS, YFSETQ. Unmatched junction bases numbered 6, after V lost 4 bases and J lost 6 bases. CDR3 length: 13 amino acids.

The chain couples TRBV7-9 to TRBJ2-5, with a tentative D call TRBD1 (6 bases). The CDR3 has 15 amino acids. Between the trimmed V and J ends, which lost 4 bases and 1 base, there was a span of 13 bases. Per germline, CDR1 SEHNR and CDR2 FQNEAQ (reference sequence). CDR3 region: CASSYRTELQETQYF. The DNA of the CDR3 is TGTGCCAGCAGCTATCGGACAGAGCTCCAAGAGACCCAGTACTTC.

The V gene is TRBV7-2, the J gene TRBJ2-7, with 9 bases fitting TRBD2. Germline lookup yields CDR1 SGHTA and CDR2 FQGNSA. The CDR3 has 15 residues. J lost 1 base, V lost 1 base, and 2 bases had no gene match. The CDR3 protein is CASSLVAGGSYEQYF. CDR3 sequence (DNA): TGTGCCAGCAGCTTAGTTGCGGGGGGGTCCTACGAGCAGTACTTC.

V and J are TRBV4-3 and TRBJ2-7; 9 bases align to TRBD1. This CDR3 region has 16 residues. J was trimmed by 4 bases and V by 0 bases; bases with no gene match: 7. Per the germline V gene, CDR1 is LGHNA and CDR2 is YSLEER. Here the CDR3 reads CASSQESGTGPYEQYF. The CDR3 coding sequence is TGCGCCAGCAGCCAAGAATCGGGGACAGGGCCGTACGAGCAGTACTTC.

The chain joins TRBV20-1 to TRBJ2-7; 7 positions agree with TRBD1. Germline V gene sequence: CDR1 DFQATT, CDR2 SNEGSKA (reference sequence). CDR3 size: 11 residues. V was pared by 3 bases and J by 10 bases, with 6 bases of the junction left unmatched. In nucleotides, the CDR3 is TGCAGTGCTAGGGCGAGACAGGGTCAGTACTTC. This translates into CSARARQGQYF.

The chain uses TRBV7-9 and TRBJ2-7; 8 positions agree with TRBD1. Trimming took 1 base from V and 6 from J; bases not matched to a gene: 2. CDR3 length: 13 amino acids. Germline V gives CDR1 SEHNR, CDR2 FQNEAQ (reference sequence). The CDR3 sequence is CASSLGQGREQYF. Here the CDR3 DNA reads TGTGCCAGCAGCTTAGGACAGGGGCGCGAGCAGTACTTC.

CDR3 amino acids: CASSADRNYGYTF. The CDR3 nucleotides are TGTGCCAGCAGCGCGGACAGGAACTATGGCTACACCTTC. The chain links TRBV27 to TRBJ1-2, with 7 bases fitting TRBD1. V shed 6 bases, J shed 2 bases, and the junction held 3 bases outside the gene matches. CDR1 is MNHEY and CDR2 is SMNVEV in the germline V gene (reference sequence). The CDR3 extends over 13 amino acids.